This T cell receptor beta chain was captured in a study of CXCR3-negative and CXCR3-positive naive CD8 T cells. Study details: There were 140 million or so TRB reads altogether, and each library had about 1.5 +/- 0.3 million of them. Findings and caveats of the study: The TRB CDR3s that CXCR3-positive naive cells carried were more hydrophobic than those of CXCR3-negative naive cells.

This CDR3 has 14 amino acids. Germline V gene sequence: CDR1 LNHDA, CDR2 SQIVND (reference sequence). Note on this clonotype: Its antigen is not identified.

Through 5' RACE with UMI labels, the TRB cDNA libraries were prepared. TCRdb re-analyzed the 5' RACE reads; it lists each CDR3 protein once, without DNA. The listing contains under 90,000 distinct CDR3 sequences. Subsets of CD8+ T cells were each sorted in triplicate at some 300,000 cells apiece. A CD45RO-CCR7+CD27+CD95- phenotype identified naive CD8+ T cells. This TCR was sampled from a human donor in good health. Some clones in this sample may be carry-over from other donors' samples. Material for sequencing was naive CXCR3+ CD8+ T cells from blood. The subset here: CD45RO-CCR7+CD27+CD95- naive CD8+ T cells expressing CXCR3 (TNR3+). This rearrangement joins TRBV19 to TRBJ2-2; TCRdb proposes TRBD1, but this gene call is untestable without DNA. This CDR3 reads CASSIGRLIGELFF.